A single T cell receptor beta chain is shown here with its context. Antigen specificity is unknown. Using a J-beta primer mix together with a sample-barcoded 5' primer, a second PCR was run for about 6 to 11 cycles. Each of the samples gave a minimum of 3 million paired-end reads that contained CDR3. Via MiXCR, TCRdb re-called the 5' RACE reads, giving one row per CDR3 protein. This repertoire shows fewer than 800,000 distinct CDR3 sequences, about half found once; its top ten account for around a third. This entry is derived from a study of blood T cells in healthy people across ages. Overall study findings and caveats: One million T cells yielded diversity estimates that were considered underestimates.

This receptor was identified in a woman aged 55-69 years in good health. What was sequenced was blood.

The CDR3 DNA is TGCGCCAGCAGCCTACAGGGCGGTGTCCCAGATACGCAGTATTTT. Amino acid sequence: CASSLQGGVPDTQYF. The chain uses TRBV5-1 and TRBJ2-3, with D maybe TRBD1 (6 bases). Germline lookup yields CDR1 SGHRS and CDR2 YFSETQ. This CDR3 has 15 amino acids. Trimming removed 4 bases at V and 4 bases at J, with 16 bases between.